The next 5 T cell receptor beta chains were all read from a single sample in a study of T cell responses to AZD1222 COVID-19 vaccine. Assay: immunoSEQ multiplex PCR; the TCRdb copy retains only in-frame clones and omits some. The sample contains 150,000 to 200,000 clones, approximately 89% of which appear only once. Sequences were derived from peripheral blood, sampled 28 days after the second AZD1222 dose. Receptors originate from an adult who received the AZD1222 COVID-19 vaccine.

This clone was recorded once. This rearrangement joins TRBV3-1 (or the pseudogene TRBV3-2) to TRBJ1-2, with D unresolved. Germline V gene lookup returns CDR1 LGHDT and CDR2 YNNKEL (reference sequence). The germline V and J ends were trimmed by 1 base and 0 bases, with 9 bases remaining between them. The CDR3 extends over 15 amino acids. The CDR3 DNA is TGTGCCAGCAGCCAAGGTCGGGGTTCTAACTATGGCTACACCTTC. Translation: CASSQGRGSNYGYTF.

The rearrangement links TRBV7-3 to TRBJ1-6; D is ambiguous. CDR1 SGHTA and CDR2 FQGTGA come from the germline V gene. V was clipped by 2 bases and J by 10 bases, with 9 bases between them. This CDR3 has 13 residues. CDR3 sequence (DNA): TGTGCCAGCAGCTTAGACCAGAGATCACCCCTCCACTTT. Its protein is CASSLDQRSPLHF.

The rearrangement joins TRBV11-2 to TRBJ1-1, with unresolved D. This CDR3 is 12 amino acids long. Germline V gene lookup returns CDR1 SGHAT and CDR2 FQNNGV. V was pared by 4 bases and J by 2 bases, with 5 bases between. Here the CDR3 DNA reads TGTGCCAGCAGCTCCGCCAACACTGAAGCTTTCTTT. It yields the protein CASSSANTEAFF.

The CDR3 loop reads CASSLAGSKGYTF. The DNA for the CDR3 is TGCGCCAGCAGCTTGGCAGGGTCAAAAGGCTACACCTTC. The gene calls are TRBV5-1 and TRBJ1-2; D possibly corresponds to TRBD1 (5 bases). CDR1 is SGHRS, CDR2 YFSETQ, per germline. The length of the CDR3 is 13 residues. Trimming removed 0 bases at V and 8 bases at J, with 11 bases between.

V usage is TRBV18 and J usage is TRBJ1-1; 8 bases align to TRBD1. The V segment lost 6 bases and the J segment 7 bases; nucleotides outside the gene matches: 13. The length of the CDR3 is 15 residues. In germline, CDR1 is KGHSH, CDR2 LQKENI. The CDR3 DNA sequence: TGTGCCAGCTCCTTTGTGCACAGGGGGTCCGATGAAGCTTTCTTT. Its translation is CASSFVHRGSDEAFF. Variable domain in full (rest from reference TRBV18 and TRBJ1-1): NAGVMQNPRHLVRRRGQEARLRCSPMKGHSHVYWYRQLPEEGLKFMVYLQKENIIDESGMPKERFSAEFPKEGPSILRIQQVVRGDSAAYFCASSFVHRGSDEAFFGQGTRLTVV.